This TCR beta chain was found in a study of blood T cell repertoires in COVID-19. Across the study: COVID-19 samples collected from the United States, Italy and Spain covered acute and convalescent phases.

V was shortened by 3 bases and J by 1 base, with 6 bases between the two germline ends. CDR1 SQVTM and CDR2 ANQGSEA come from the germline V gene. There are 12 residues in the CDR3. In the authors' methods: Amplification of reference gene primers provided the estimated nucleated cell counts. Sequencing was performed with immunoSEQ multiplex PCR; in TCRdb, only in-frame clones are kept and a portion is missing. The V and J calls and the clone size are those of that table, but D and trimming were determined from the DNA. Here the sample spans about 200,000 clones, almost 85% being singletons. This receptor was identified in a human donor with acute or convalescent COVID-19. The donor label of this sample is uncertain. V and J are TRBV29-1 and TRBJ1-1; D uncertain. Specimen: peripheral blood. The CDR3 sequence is CSVDSGNTEAFF. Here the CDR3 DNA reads TGCAGCGTTGATTCCGGGAACACTGAAGCTTTCTTT. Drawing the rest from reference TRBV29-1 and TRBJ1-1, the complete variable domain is SAVISQKPSRDICQRGTSLTIQCQVDSQVTMMFWYRQQPGQSLTLIATANQGSEATYESGFVIDKFPISRPNLTFSTLTVSNMSPEDSSIYLCSVDSGNTEAFFGQGTRLTVV.